Listed below are T cell receptor beta chains from one sample, sequenced in a study of blood T cell repertoires in COVID-19. Repertoires were generated with immunoSEQ multiplex PCR, while TCRdb's copy carries only in-frame clones and drops some. The sample lists hundreds of thousands of clones; around 86% were seen once. Sequencing used PBMCs or T cells enriched from blood (not recorded which). All receptors derive from a man aged 35 to 55 who had recovered from COVID-19. CDR3s include the opening cysteine and the closing phenylalanine or tryptophan. The D gene is left open where the match is weak. Not all rows give a size; the values are once, few, many and, for expanded clones, a class.

CDR3aa: CASSVGTKQFF
CDR3nt: TGTGCCAGCAGCGTAGGGACAAAGCAGTTCTTC
abundance: .
j_gene: TRBJ2-1
d_gene: .
v_gene: TRBV9

CDR3aa: CASSSNPTGPAIF
CDR3nt: TGTGCCAGCAGCTCCAATCCGACAGGTCCAGCCATTTTT
abundance: few
j_gene: TRBJ1-4
d_gene: .
v_gene: TRBV7-9

CDR3aa: CASSHPGQANEKLFF
CDR3nt: TGTGCCAGCAGTCATCCGGGACAGGCTAATGAAAAACTGTTTTTT
abundance: once
j_gene: TRBJ1-4
d_gene: TRBD1
v_gene: TRBV27

CDR3aa: CASTQQGAAYGYTF
CDR3nt: TGTGCCAGCACACAACAGGGGGCGGCCTATGGCTACACCTTC
abundance: .
j_gene: TRBJ1-2
d_gene: TRBD1
v_gene: TRBV2

CDR3aa: CASSLMRQGNSPLHF
CDR3nt: TGTGCCAGCAGCTTAATGAGGCAGGGGAATTCACCCCTCCACTTT
abundance: .
j_gene: TRBJ1-6
d_gene: .
v_gene: TRBV11-2

CDR3aa: CASSLGTGGFGGYTF
CDR3nt: TGTGCCAGCAGCCTAGGGACAGGGGGCTTCGGAGGCTACACCTTC
abundance: .
j_gene: TRBJ1-2
d_gene: TRBD1
v_gene: TRBV14

CDR3aa: CASSLASAETQYF
CDR3nt: TGTGCCAGCAGCTTAGCTAGCGCAGAGACCCAGTACTTC
abundance: .
j_gene: TRBJ2-5
d_gene: .
v_gene: TRBV5-4

CDR3aa: CASSVGETVQETQYF
CDR3nt: TGTGCCAGCAGCGTAGGTGAGACAGTCCAAGAGACCCAGTACTTC
abundance: .
j_gene: TRBJ2-5
d_gene: .
v_gene: TRBV9

CDR3aa: CASSYGIHEAFF
CDR3nt: TGTGCCAGCAGCTACGGGATACATGAAGCTTTCTTT
abundance: few
j_gene: TRBJ1-1
d_gene: .
v_gene: TRBV28

CDR3aa: CASSGEGLAGIYEQYF
CDR3nt: TGTGCCAGCAGCGGCGAGGGACTAGCGGGAATCTACGAGCAGTACTTC
abundance: .
j_gene: TRBJ2-7
d_gene: TRBD2
v_gene: TRBV9

CDR3aa: CASSSVKGYRGFLETQYF
CDR3nt: TGTGCCAGCAGCTCAGTAAAGGGTTACAGGGGGTTTTTAGAGACCCAGTACTTC
abundance: .
j_gene: TRBJ2-5
d_gene: TRBD1
v_gene: TRBV7-9

CDR3aa: CASWDTGANTGELFF
CDR3nt: TGTGCCAGCTGGGACACAGGGGCGAACACCGGGGAGCTGTTTTTT
abundance: .
j_gene: TRBJ2-2
d_gene: TRBD1
v_gene: TRBV19

CDR3aa: CAISDEGATNEKLFF
CDR3nt: TGTGCCATCAGTGACGAGGGGGCAACTAATGAAAAACTGTTTTTT
abundance: .
j_gene: TRBJ1-4
d_gene: .
v_gene: TRBV10-3

CDR3aa: CASSEREWNEQFF
CDR3nt: TGTGCCAGCAGTGAACGGGAGTGGAATGAGCAGTTCTTC
abundance: .
j_gene: TRBJ2-1
d_gene: .
v_gene: TRBV6-1

CDR3aa: CASRGTGVPEAFF
CDR3nt: TGCGCCAGTAGAGGGACAGGGGTGCCTGAAGCTTTCTTT
abundance: once
j_gene: TRBJ1-1
d_gene: TRBD1
v_gene: TRBV4-1

CDR3aa: CASSSRATGIDYGYTF
CDR3nt: TGTGCCAGCAGCTCCCGGGCCACAGGGATCGACTATGGCTACACCTTC
abundance: .
j_gene: TRBJ1-2
d_gene: .
v_gene: TRBV5-4

CDR3aa: CASSLYGEFSGNTIYF
CDR3nt: TGTGCCAGCAGCTTATACGGAGAATTTTCTGGAAACACCATATATTTT
abundance: .
j_gene: TRBJ1-3
d_gene: .
v_gene: TRBV7-6

CDR3aa: CASSRDRETEAFF
CDR3nt: TGTGCCAGCAGCCGCGATCGAGAAACTGAAGCTTTCTTT
abundance: .
j_gene: TRBJ1-1
d_gene: .
v_gene: TRBV7-2

CDR3aa: CAWSLAEHYEQYF
CDR3nt: TGTGCCTGGAGTTTAGCGGAGCACTACGAGCAGTACTTC
abundance: .
j_gene: TRBJ2-7
d_gene: .
v_gene: TRBV30

CDR3aa: CASSLSGGGAATF
CDR3nt: TGTGCCAGCAGTTTAAGCGGCGGAGGGGCCGCCACCTTC
abundance: .
j_gene: TRBJ1-2
d_gene: .
v_gene: TRBV27

CDR3aa: CASSLSAEDIQYF
CDR3nt: TGTGCCAGCAGCTTGTCCGCGGAGGACATTCAGTACTTC
abundance: .
j_gene: TRBJ2-4
d_gene: .
v_gene: TRBV5-4

CDR3aa: CASIQGQGGSPLHF
CDR3nt: TGTGCCAGCATACAAGGGCAGGGAGGTTCACCCCTCCACTTT
abundance: once
j_gene: TRBJ1-6
d_gene: .
v_gene: TRBV28

CDR3aa: CAIEGQGAENEQFF
CDR3nt: TGTGCCATCGAAGGACAGGGGGCAGAAAATGAGCAGTTCTTC
abundance: .
j_gene: TRBJ2-1
d_gene: TRBD1
v_gene: TRBV10-3

CDR3aa: CASSPWTSGGYNEQFF
CDR3nt: TGTGCCAGCAGCCCTTGGACTAGCGGGGGATACAATGAGCAGTTCTTC
abundance: few
j_gene: TRBJ2-1
d_gene: TRBD2
v_gene: TRBV9

CDR3aa: CASSPRGGGHEQYF
CDR3nt: TGTGCCAGCAGTCCCCGGGGAGGGGGGCACGAGCAGTACTTC
abundance: once
j_gene: TRBJ2-7
d_gene: .
v_gene: TRBV6-2/TRBV6-3

CDR3aa: CASSQGVGHFTDTQYF
CDR3nt: TGTGCCAGCAGCCAAGGGGTGGGGCACTTCACAGATACGCAGTATTTT
abundance: few
j_gene: TRBJ2-3
d_gene: .
v_gene: TRBV3-1/TRBV3-2

CDR3aa: CATSDLPGQGAYNEQFF
CDR3nt: TGTGCCACCAGTGATTTGCCCGGGCAGGGGGCCTACAATGAGCAGTTCTTC
abundance: .
j_gene: TRBJ2-1
d_gene: TRBD1
v_gene: TRBV24-1

CDR3aa: CASSLVSGRTYNEQFF
CDR3nt: TGTGCCAGCAGCTTAGTTAGCGGGCGTACCTACAATGAGCAGTTCTTC
abundance: .
j_gene: TRBJ2-1
d_gene: TRBD2
v_gene: TRBV7-8

CDR3aa: CASSHIQGFYGYTF
CDR3nt: TGTGCCAGCAGCCATATACAGGGATTCTATGGCTACACCTTC
abundance: .
j_gene: TRBJ1-2
d_gene: .
v_gene: TRBV13

CDR3aa: CASSERGGLAGPYEQYF
CDR3nt: TGTGCCAGCAGTGAAAGGGGGGGACTAGCGGGGCCGTACGAGCAGTACTTC
abundance: few
j_gene: TRBJ2-7
d_gene: TRBD2
v_gene: TRBV2

CDR3aa: CASSLGWDRGGNSPLHF
CDR3nt: TGTGCCAGCAGCTTGGGTTGGGACAGGGGAGGTAATTCACCCCTCCACTTT
abundance: .
j_gene: TRBJ1-6
d_gene: TRBD1
v_gene: TRBV5-6

CDR3aa: CASTIQGADAEAFF
CDR3nt: TGTGCCAGCACAATACAGGGGGCGGATGCTGAAGCTTTCTTT
abundance: few
j_gene: TRBJ1-1
d_gene: TRBD1
v_gene: TRBV2

CDR3aa: CSVEEWDRVTDTQYF
CDR3nt: TGCAGCGTTGAAGAATGGGACAGGGTTACAGATACGCAGTATTTT
abundance: few
j_gene: TRBJ2-3
d_gene: TRBD1
v_gene: TRBV29-1

CDR3aa: CASSGGAATNEKLFF
CDR3nt: TGTGCCAGCTCGGGGGGAGCTGCAACTAATGAAAAACTGTTTTTT
abundance: few
j_gene: TRBJ1-4
d_gene: .
v_gene: TRBV19

CDR3aa: CASSRGGASQETQYF
CDR3nt: TGTGCCAGCAGTCGCGGTGGGGCGAGCCAAGAGACCCAGTACTTC
abundance: few
j_gene: TRBJ2-5
d_gene: .
v_gene: TRBV7-9

CDR3aa: CASSYPGEDTQYF
CDR3nt: TGTGCCAGCAGTTACCCAGGGGAAGATACGCAGTATTTT
abundance: .
j_gene: TRBJ2-3
d_gene: .
v_gene: TRBV6-5

CDR3aa: CASSSGTGSNQPQHF
CDR3nt: TGTGCCAGCAGTAGCGGGACAGGGAGTAATCAGCCCCAGCATTTT
abundance: .
j_gene: TRBJ1-5
d_gene: TRBD1
v_gene: TRBV28

CDR3aa: CASSFSHEKLFF
CDR3nt: TGTGCCAGCAGCTTCTCCCATGAAAAACTGTTTTTT
abundance: .
j_gene: TRBJ1-4
d_gene: .
v_gene: TRBV5-6

CDR3aa: CASSLYFNRGNSPLHF
CDR3nt: TGTGCCAGCAGTTTATATTTCAATAGGGGTAATTCACCCCTCCACTTT
abundance: once
j_gene: TRBJ1-6
d_gene: .
v_gene: TRBV27

CDR3aa: CASSPVLHQPQHF
CDR3nt: TGTGCCAGCAGCCCGGTTTTGCATCAGCCCCAGCATTTT
abundance: .
j_gene: TRBJ1-5
d_gene: .
v_gene: TRBV3-1/TRBV3-2

CDR3aa: CASSIPTGGVGYTF
CDR3nt: TGTGCCAGTAGTATTCCCACAGGGGGCGTTGGCTACACCTTC
abundance: .
j_gene: TRBJ1-2
d_gene: TRBD1
v_gene: TRBV19

CDR3aa: CASRTDRGQETQYF
CDR3nt: TGCGCCAGCAGGACAGACAGGGGCCAAGAGACCCAGTACTTC
abundance: .
j_gene: TRBJ2-5
d_gene: TRBD1
v_gene: TRBV5-1